These 18 T cell receptor beta chains were all obtained from the same sample, sequenced in a study of shared clonotypes between healthy human individuals. This table comes from immunoSEQ multiplex PCR, and its TCRdb copy is limited to in-frame clones, with some not included. The sample lists millions of clones, 90% to 95% seen once, with 0.1% to 0.15% in the top ten. Sequenced sample: naive CD4+ T cells sorted from blood. Subset noted: CD45RA+ positively selected. All receptors derive from a man younger than 30 in good health.

The chain recombines TRBV7-9 with TRBJ2-2, with D unclear. The length of the CDR3 is 14 residues. Per the germline V gene, CDR1 is SEHNR and CDR2 is FQNEAQ (reference sequence). Trimming took off 4 bases at V and 3 bases at J, with 9 bases between the two ends. The CDR3 sequence: CASSSWTYTGELFF. The CDR3 DNA sequence: TGTGCCAGCAGCTCGTGGACCTACACCGGGGAGCTGTTTTTT.

V usage is TRBV10-3 and J usage is TRBJ1-5; D uncertain. There are 12 residues in the CDR3. The germline V gene has CDR1 ENHRY and CDR2 SYGVKD. The V gene lost 2 bases and the J gene lost 7 bases, with 6 bases spanning the gap. The CDR3 protein is CAISENEQPQHF. In nucleotides, the CDR3 is TGTGCCATCAGTGAGAATGAGCAGCCCCAGCATTTT.

As to this clone: Distinct nucleotide sequences in the sample also encode this CDR3. V usage is TRBV7-2 and J usage is TRBJ1-5; TRBD1 might be the D (5 bases). V was clipped by 2 bases and J by 6 bases, with 5 bases between them. Germline lookup yields CDR1 SGHTA and CDR2 FQGNSA. This CDR3 is built from 12 residues. The CDR3: CASSLRGQPQHF. The CDR3 region has the DNA TGTGCCAGCAGCTTAAGGGGTCAGCCCCAGCATTTT.

This clone was observed once. The chain carries TRBV19 and TRBJ1-6; tentative D call: TRBD1 (6 bases). Trimming left V 9 bases short and J 8 bases short, with 14 bases between. CDR3 size: 13 residues. CDR1 and CDR2 (germline): LNHDA, SQIVND (reference sequence). CDR3: CASAAPGDSPLHF. The CDR3 DNA sequence: TGTGCCAGCGCAGCCCCAGGGGATTCACCCCTCCACTTT. Supplemented by reference TRBV19 and TRBJ1-6, the full variable domain reads DGGITQSPKYLFRKEGQNVTLSCEQNLNHDAMYWYRQDPGQGLRLIYYSQIVNDFQKGDIAEGYSVSREKKESFPLTVTSAQKNPTAFYLCASAAPGDSPLHFGNGTRLTVT.

In regard to this clone: Other nucleotide sequences from this sample produce the same CDR3. The V gene is TRBV7-9, the J gene TRBJ2-5, with D uncertain. V lost 6 bases and J 0 bases, leaving 11 bases between the germline ends. The CDR3 contains 14 residues. Germline V gene data show CDR1 as SEHNR and CDR2 as FQNEAQ (reference sequence). CDR3 DNA: TGTGCCAGCAGTTTTGACTTGAACCAAGAGACCCAGTACTTC. Protein product: CASSFDLNQETQYF.

This chain joins TRBV5-6 and TRBJ1-1; 7 positions match TRBD1. Germline V CDR1 and CDR2: SGHDT, YYEEEE. CDR3 length equals 13 residues. The trim removed 4 bases at V and 5 bases at J, leaving 5 bases unmatched. CDR3 bases: TGTGCCAGCAGCGTGACAGGGCGAACTGAAGCTTTCTTT. This encodes CASSVTGRTEAFF.

The CDR3 reads CASSEVGLAVHYEQYF. CDR3 bases: TGTGCCAGCAGTGAAGTTGGGCTAGCGGTGCACTACGAGCAGTACTTC. V and J are TRBV2 and TRBJ2-7; 7 nucleotides match TRBD2. V shed 1 base and J 3 bases; nucleotides not matched to a gene: 9. CDR1 is SNHLY, CDR2 FYNNEI, per germline. This CDR3 contains 16 residues. The complete variable domain, with remaining parts taken from reference TRBV2 and TRBJ2-7, reads EPEVTQTPSHQVTQMGQEVILRCVPISNHLYFYWYRQILGQKVEFLVSFYNNEISEKSEIFDDQFSVERPDGSNFTLKIRSTKLEDSAMYFCASSEVGLAVHYEQYFGPGTRLTVT.

V is TRBV9 and J is TRBJ2-3, with 13 bases fitting TRBD2. Germline values: CDR1 SGDLS, CDR2 YYNGEE. This CDR3 has 15 residues. Losses at the gene ends were 2 bases for V and 6 bases for J; bases not matched to a gene: 3. The CDR3 region has the DNA TGTGCCAGCAGCGTTGGGACTAGCGGGAAGGATACGCAGTATTTT. Encoded protein: CASSVGTSGKDTQYF.

This sequence joins TRBV7-2 and TRBJ2-1; unclear D gene. Germline CDR1 reads SGHTA; CDR2 reads FQGNSA. V dropped 5 bases and J dropped 0 bases, with 8 bases sitting between them. The CDR3 sequence is 14 residues long. The CDR3 region is CASSRANSYNEQFF. DNA of the CDR3: TGTGCCAGCAGCCGAGCGAACTCCTACAATGAGCAGTTCTTC.

Concerning this clone itself: Distinct nucleotide sequences in the sample also encode this CDR3. The chain joins TRBV29-1 to TRBJ1-1, with D unresolved. Germline V gives CDR1 SQVTM, CDR2 ANQGSEA. V was trimmed by 4 bases and J by 0 bases, leaving 6 bases between them. This CDR3 is 12 amino acids long. CDR3 loop: CSVGEMNTEAFF. The CDR3 DNA is TGCAGCGTTGGGGAGATGAACACTGAAGCTTTCTTT.

This clone showed up just once. This rearrangement joins TRBV10-1 to TRBJ1-1; weak D call: TRBD1 (6 bases). The CDR3 is 15 residues long. V gave up 7 bases and J gave up 6 bases, with 21 bases separating them. Germline CDR1 is WNHNN and CDR2 is SYGVQD (reference sequence). Written as DNA, the CDR3 is TGCGCCAGCAACCCTCGGGACCCAAAGGGGGCTGAAGCTTTCTTT. It translates to CASNPRDPKGAEAFF.

This chain links TRBV7-9 with TRBJ2-2; D is uncertain. Germline assignment: CDR1 SEHNR and CDR2 FQNEAQ (reference sequence). The CDR3 covers 13 residues. V shed 3 bases and J shed 7 bases, with 9 bases lying between them. CDR3 amino acids: CASSFLESGELFF. The CDR3, as DNA: TGTGCCAGCAGCTTCTTGGAGAGCGGGGAGCTGTTTTTT.

The chain combines TRBV4-1 with TRBJ1-2, with 7 bases fitting TRBD1. The J segment lost 8 bases and the V segment lost 0 bases, leaving 3 bases of the junction unmatched. Germline V gene lookup returns CDR1 MGHRA and CDR2 YSYEKL. The CDR3 has 13 amino acids. The CDR3 DNA is TGCGCCAGCAGCCAAGAAGGGGGCAACGGCTACACCTTC. This gives the protein CASSQEGGNGYTF.

V usage is TRBV7-9 and J usage is TRBJ1-2; D gene ambiguous. The germline CDR1 and CDR2 sequences are SEHNR and FQNEAQ (reference sequence). There are 13 residues in the CDR3. V shed 3 bases and J shed 4 bases, with 9 bases lying between them. The CDR3 DNA sequence: TGTGCCAGCAGCTTTTCGCAGGTCTATGGCTACACCTTC. As protein: CASSFSQVYGYTF.

This sequence joins TRBV30 and TRBJ2-7; the D gene is possibly TRBD2 (5 bases). V dropped 2 bases and J dropped 6 bases, with 11 bases sitting between them. This CDR3 spans 12 amino acids. Germline CDR1 and CDR2: GTSNPN and SVGIG (reference sequence). CDR3 loop: CAWSPEGFEQYF. CDR3 in DNA: TGTGCCTGGAGTCCCGAGGGTTTCGAGCAGTACTTC.

The chain joins TRBV28 to TRBJ2-2; 10 bases are a match to TRBD1. The CDR3 runs to 16 residues. Trimming cost V 1 base and J 6 bases; bases outside gene matches: 5. Germline V gene lookup returns CDR1 MDHEN and CDR2 SYDVKM. The CDR3 loop reads CASSLFWDRGAGELFF. The CDR3 DNA sequence: TGTGCCAGCAGTTTATTTTGGGACAGGGGTGCCGGGGAGCTGTTTTTT. The variable domain in full, with the rest retrieved from reference TRBV28 and TRBJ2-2, is DVKVTQSSRYLVKRTGEKVFLECVQDMDHENMFWYRQDPGLGLRLIYFSYDVKMKEKGDIPEGYSVSREKKERFSLILESASTNQTSMYLCASSLFWDRGAGELFFGEGSRLTVL.

The chain links TRBV7-2 to TRBJ1-2, with D maybe TRBD1 (6 bases). CDR1 is SGHTA, CDR2 FQGNSA, per germline. V was cut by 1 base and J by 3 bases, with 15 bases left in between. The CDR3 spans 16 residues. The CDR3 DNA reads as TGTGCCAGCAGCTTAGAACCTATGGACAGTCACTATGGCTACACCTTC. This translates into CASSLEPMDSHYGYTF. Drawing the rest from reference TRBV7-2 and TRBJ1-2, the complete variable domain is GAGVSQSPSNKVTEKGKDVELRCDPISGHTALYWYRQSLGQGLEFLIYFQGNSAPDKSGLPSDRFSAERTGGSVSTLTIQRTQQEDSAVYLCASSLEPMDSHYGYTFGSGTRLTVV.

Turning to this clone: Within the sample, other DNA sequences also encode this same CDR3. This sequence joins TRBV6-5 and TRBJ2-5; 8 bases are shared with TRBD1. Germline CDR1 is MNHEY and CDR2 is SVGAGI. After removal of 0 bases from V and 5 bases from J, the junction contained 5 bases not matched to a gene. The length of the CDR3 is 15 residues. This CDR3 is CASSYSGQGKETQYF. The CDR3 bases are TGTGCCAGCAGTTACTCCGGACAGGGAAAGGAGACCCAGTACTTC.